These 8 T cell receptor beta chains share one sample of origin, sequenced in a study of blood T cell repertoires in COVID-19. Data came from immunoSEQ multiplex PCR; TCRdb stores just in-frame clones and leaves some out. Found here are some 290,000 clones, almost 90% of them singletons; the top ten hold about 1%. The sequenced sample consisted of peripheral blood. The receptors were sampled from a woman between 40 and 50 years old with COVID-19, enrolled during active disease.

This sequence joins TRBV5-4 and TRBJ2-2; TRBD2 might be the D (6 bases). Germline V gene lookup returns CDR1 SGHNT and CDR2 YYREEE (reference sequence). Trimming cost V 9 bases and J 1 base, with 16 bases left between them. CDR3 length: 15 amino acids. CDR3 sequence reads: CAIDLGTLNTGELFF. In DNA form, the CDR3 reads TGTGCCATAGACCTCGGGACTTTGAACACCGGGGAGCTGTTTTTT.

This chain uses TRBV6-2 or TRBV6-3 with TRBJ2-1; D may be TRBD2 (5 bases). Germline V gene lookup returns CDR1 MNHEY and CDR2 SVGEGT. V was cut by 5 bases and J by 10 bases, with 12 bases left in between. The CDR3 is 12 residues long. In nucleotides, the CDR3 is TGTGCCAGCAGTCAACGGAGGAACGAGCAGTTCTTC. Translating it yields CASSQRRNEQFF.

This chain connects TRBV30 to TRBJ1-1, with 9 bases identical to TRBD1. The CDR3 is 14 amino acids. Germline CDR1 reads GTSNPN; CDR2 reads SVGIG (reference sequence). J gave up 6 bases and V 2 bases, and 7 bases lay outside the gene matches. The CDR3 nucleotides are TGTGCCTGGAGTCCCGGGACAGGGAAGTCTGAAGCTTTCTTT. The encoded protein is CAWSPGTGKSEAFF.

This sequence joins TRBV5-5 and TRBJ1-4; no definite D call. V lost 4 bases to trimming and J lost 0 bases, with 7 bases between them. The germline CDR1 and CDR2 sequences are SGHKS and YYEKEE (reference sequence). The CDR3 has 14 amino acids. CDR3 residues: CASSLETTNEKLFF. The DNA of the CDR3 is TGTGCCAGCAGCCTCGAGACAACTAATGAAAAACTGTTTTTT. Variable domain in full (rest from reference TRBV5-5 and TRBJ1-4): DAGVTQSPTHLIKTRGQQVTLRCSPISGHKSVSWYQQVLGQGPQFIFQYYEKEERGRGNFPDRFSARQFPNYSSELNVNALLLGDSALYLCASSLETTNEKLFFGSGTQLSVL.

This rearrangement joins TRBV11-2 to TRBJ2-2; D is unresolved. V lost 1 base to trimming and J lost 5 bases, with 8 bases between them. The CDR3 is 14 amino acids. Germline V gene lookup returns CDR1 SGHAT and CDR2 FQNNGV. CDR3 loop: CASSLGVRTGELFF. In DNA form, the CDR3 reads TGTGCCAGCAGCTTAGGTGTGAGGACCGGGGAGCTGTTTTTT.

The gene calls are TRBV4-2 and TRBJ2-3; 11 positions agree with TRBD2. Germline CDR1 is LGHNA and CDR2 is YNFKEQ. Trimming removed 0 bases from V and 11 bases from J; junction bases left unmatched: 7. This CDR3 is built from 15 residues. The CDR3 DNA reads TGTGCCAGCAGCCAAGATAGGGGGACTAGCGGCCGGCAGTATTTT. This gives the protein CASSQDRGTSGRQYF.

The chain joins TRBV9 to TRBJ1-3; no firm D call. V was cut by 1 base and J by 0 bases, with 8 bases left in between. CDR1 and CDR2 (germline): SGDLS, YYNGEE. This CDR3 has 15 amino acids. CDR3 sequence reads: CASSVLPDSGNTIYF. The CDR3 DNA is TGTGCCAGCAGCGTACTCCCAGACTCTGGAAACACCATATATTTT.

CDR3 residues: CASSFRGHSSYNEQFF. The CDR3 bases are TGTGCCAGCAGCTTCCGGGGACATAGCTCCTACAATGAGCAGTTCTTC. This rearrangement joins TRBV5-6 to TRBJ2-1; weak D call: TRBD1 (6 bases). The CDR3 is 16 amino acids. Per the germline V gene, CDR1 is SGHDT and CDR2 is YYEEEE. V was trimmed by 2 bases and J by 0 bases, leaving 12 bases between them.